This T cell receptor beta chain was identified during a study of cytomegalovirus exposure and HLA in healthy donors. Study-level findings and limits: Roughly 170 TCR beta chains were listed as cytomegalovirus-associated. HLA alleles showed associations with some 17,000 TCR beta sequences in a later analysis, at a 0.05 false discovery rate.

The CDR3 covers 13 residues. V was trimmed by 3 bases and J by 7 bases, leaving 12 bases between them. Germline CDR1 SQVTM, CDR2 ANQGSEA. PCR employed 60 Vbeta and 13 Jbeta primers. The method was immunoSEQ multiplex PCR; TCRdb's version includes in-frame clones alone and lacks a portion of them. The repertoire holds about 120,000 clones, with approximately 80% as singletons. Healthy bone marrow donors formed the donor group. Donors were nominally healthy when sampled, though unrecorded immune exposures were likely. As regards this clone: The antigen remains undetermined.

This rearrangement joins TRBV29-1 to TRBJ1-4; no clear D. Sample: PBMCs. This receptor was obtained from a woman in her late teens or twenties in good health and CMV-seronegative. CDR3 residues: CSVEALRGEKLFF. CDR3 in DNA: TGCAGCGTTGAGGCCCTCCGGGGTGAAAAACTGTTTTTT.